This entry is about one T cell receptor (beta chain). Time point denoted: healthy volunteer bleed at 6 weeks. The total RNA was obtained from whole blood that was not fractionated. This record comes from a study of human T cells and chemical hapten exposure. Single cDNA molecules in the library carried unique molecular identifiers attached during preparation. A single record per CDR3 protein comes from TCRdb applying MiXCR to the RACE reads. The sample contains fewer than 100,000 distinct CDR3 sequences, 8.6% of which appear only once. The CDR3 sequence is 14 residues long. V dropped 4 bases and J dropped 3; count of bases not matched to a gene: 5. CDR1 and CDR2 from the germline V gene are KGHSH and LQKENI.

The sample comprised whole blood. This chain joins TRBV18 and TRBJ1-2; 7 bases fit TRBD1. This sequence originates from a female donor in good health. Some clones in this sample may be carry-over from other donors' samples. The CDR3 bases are TGTGCCAGCTCACGGACAGGCAGAGACTATGGCTACACCTTC. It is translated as CASSRTGRDYGYTF.